This T cell receptor beta chain appears in the sequencing data of a study of OX40 agonist ivuxolimab in advanced cancers. Study-level information: Patients with hepatocellular carcinoma, melanoma, renal cell or head and neck cancer made up the dose-escalation patients. Three patients, one with hepatocellular carcinoma and two with cutaneous melanoma, responded partially. Study results and caveats: Within 6 weeks, CD4+ and CD8+ blood T cells expanded clonally at 0.1 to 3.0 mg/kg. People who partly responded at 0.1-3.0 mg/kg had some of the least clonal expansion seen.

As to this clone: Its antigen remains unknown.

There are 16 residues in the CDR3. Trimming cost V 1 base and J 6 bases, with 15 bases left between them. The V gene's germline CDR1 is SGHVS and CDR2 FQNEAQ. Profiling relied on immunoSEQ multiplex PCR, and the TCRdb table lists in-frame clones only, not all of them. This table holds roughly 76,000 clones, 70% to 90% found once. The receptor comes from an adult with an advanced solid tumor such as melanoma, head and neck, liver or kidney cancer. Sequencing was performed on CD4+ or CD8+ T cells sorted from blood, taken in a trial of the OX40 agonist ivuxolimab. The chain is built from TRBV7-8 and TRBJ1-4; D may be TRBD1 (5 bases). The CDR3 sequence is CASSLGGWQGDEKLFF. Written as DNA, the CDR3 is TGTGCCAGCAGCTTAGGGGGATGGCAGGGCGATGAAAAACTGTTTTTT.